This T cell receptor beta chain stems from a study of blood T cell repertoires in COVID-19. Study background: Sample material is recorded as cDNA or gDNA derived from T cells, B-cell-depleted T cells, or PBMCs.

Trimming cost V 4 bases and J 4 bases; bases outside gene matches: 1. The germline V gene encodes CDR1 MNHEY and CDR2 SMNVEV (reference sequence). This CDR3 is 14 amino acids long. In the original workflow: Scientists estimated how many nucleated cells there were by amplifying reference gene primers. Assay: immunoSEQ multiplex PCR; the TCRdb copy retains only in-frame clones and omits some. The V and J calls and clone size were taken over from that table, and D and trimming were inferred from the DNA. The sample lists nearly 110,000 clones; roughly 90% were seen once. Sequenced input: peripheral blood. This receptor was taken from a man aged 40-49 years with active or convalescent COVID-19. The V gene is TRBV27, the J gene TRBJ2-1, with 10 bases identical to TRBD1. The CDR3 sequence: CASSWGQGYNEQFF. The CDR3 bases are TGTGCCAGCAGTTGGGGACAGGGGTACAATGAGCAGTTCTTC.